Detailed here is one T cell receptor beta chain. These data are taken from a study of OX40 agonist ivuxolimab in advanced cancers. The germline gives CDR1 SGHTA, CDR2 FQGNSA. The CDR3 extends over 14 amino acids. The V and J ends lost 5 bases and 0 bases respectively, with 9 bases between them. The protocol was immunoSEQ multiplex PCR, while the TCRdb copy is restricted to in-frame clones and leaves out a portion. The sample holds fewer than 25,000 clones; more than 80% are singletons and the top ten take around a sixth. This TCR was sampled from an adult with an advanced solid tumor such as melanoma, head and neck, liver or kidney cancer. Sample: CD4+ or CD8+ T cells sorted from blood, taken in a trial of the OX40 agonist ivuxolimab. The chain carries TRBV7-2 and TRBJ2-3; no firm D call. The CDR3 sequence is CASSHLVSTDTQYF. The CDR3 DNA reads as TGTGCCAGCAGCCACCTTGTCAGCACAGATACGCAGTATTTT.